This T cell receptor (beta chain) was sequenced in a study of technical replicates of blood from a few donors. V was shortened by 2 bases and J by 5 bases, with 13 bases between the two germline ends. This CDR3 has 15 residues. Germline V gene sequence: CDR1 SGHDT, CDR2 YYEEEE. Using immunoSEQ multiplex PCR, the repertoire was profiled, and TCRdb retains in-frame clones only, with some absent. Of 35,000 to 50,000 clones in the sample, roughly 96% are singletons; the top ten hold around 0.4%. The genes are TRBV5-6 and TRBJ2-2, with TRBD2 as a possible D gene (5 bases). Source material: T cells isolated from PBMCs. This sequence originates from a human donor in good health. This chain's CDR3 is CASSFLLGSTGELFF. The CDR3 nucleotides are TGTGCCAGCAGCTTCCTACTAGGTTCGACCGGGGAGCTGTTTTTT.